This T cell receptor beta chain was sequenced during a study of cytomegalovirus exposure and HLA in healthy donors. Trimming left V 2 bases short and J 3 bases short, with 9 bases between. The CDR3 length is 13 residues. Germline loops: CDR1 SGHKS, CDR2 YYEKEE (reference sequence). This clone has just a few counts. The primer mix had 60 Vbeta and 13 Jbeta primers. Here immunoSEQ multiplex PCR was the method, and the copy in TCRdb shows in-frame clones only, minus some. The sample lists tens of thousands of clones; 65% to 90% were seen once. The chain recombines TRBV5-5 with TRBJ2-7; possibly TRBD1 for D (6 bases). The sample taken for sequencing was PBMCs. This TCR was recovered from a man aged 25-40 years in good health and CMV-seronegative. As DNA, the CDR3 is TGTGCCAGCAGCTTTAGGGGGTTCTACGAGCAGTACTTC. Its translation is CASSFRGFYEQYF.